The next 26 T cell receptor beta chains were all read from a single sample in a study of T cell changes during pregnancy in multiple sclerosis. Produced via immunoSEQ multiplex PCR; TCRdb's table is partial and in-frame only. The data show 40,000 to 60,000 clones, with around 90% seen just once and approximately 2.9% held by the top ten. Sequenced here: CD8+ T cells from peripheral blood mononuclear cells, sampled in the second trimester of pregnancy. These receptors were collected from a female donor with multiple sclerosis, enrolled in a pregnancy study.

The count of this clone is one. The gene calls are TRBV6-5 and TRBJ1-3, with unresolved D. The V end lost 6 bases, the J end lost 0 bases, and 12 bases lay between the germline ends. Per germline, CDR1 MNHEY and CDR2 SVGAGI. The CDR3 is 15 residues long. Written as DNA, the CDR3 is TGTGCCAGCAGCGTGTCTTCCCTCTCTGGAAACACCATATATTTT. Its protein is CASSVSSLSGNTIYF.

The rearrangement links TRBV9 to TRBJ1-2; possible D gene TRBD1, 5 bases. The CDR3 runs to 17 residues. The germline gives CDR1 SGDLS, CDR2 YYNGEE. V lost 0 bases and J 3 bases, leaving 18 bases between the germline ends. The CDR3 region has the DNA TGTGCCAGCAGCGTAGAACCCTCAGGGCCCTATTACTATGGCTACACCTTC. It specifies CASSVEPSGPYYYGYTF. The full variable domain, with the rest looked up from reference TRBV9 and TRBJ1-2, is DSGVTQTPKHLITATGQRVTLRCSPRSGDLSVYWYQQSLDQGLQFLIQYYNGEERAKGNILERFSAQQFPDLHSELNLSSLELGDSALYFCASSVEPSGPYYYGYTFGSGTRLTVV.

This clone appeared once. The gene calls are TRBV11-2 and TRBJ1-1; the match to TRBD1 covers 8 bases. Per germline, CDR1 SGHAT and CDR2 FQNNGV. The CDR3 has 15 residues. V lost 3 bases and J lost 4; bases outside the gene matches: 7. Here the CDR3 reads CASSLTGANFTEAFF. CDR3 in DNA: TGTGCCAGCAGCTTGACAGGGGCGAACTTCACTGAAGCTTTCTTT. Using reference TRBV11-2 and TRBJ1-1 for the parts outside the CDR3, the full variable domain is EAGVAQSPRYKIIEKRQSVAFWCNPISGHATLYWYQQILGQGPKLLIQFQNNGVVDDSQLPKDRFSAERLKGVDSTLKIQPAKLEDSAVYLCASSLTGANFTEAFFGQGTRLTVV.

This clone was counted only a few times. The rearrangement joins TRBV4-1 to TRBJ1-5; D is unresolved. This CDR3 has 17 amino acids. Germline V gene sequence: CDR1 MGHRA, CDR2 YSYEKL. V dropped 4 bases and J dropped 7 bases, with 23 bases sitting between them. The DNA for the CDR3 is TGCGCCAGCAGCCCAGAAGGATCGAGAGGAATATGGCAGCCCCAGCATTTT. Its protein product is CASSPEGSRGIWQPQHF.

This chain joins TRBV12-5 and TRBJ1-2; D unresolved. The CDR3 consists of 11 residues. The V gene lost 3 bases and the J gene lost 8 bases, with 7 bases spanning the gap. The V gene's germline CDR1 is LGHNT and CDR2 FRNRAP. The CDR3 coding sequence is TGTGCTAGTGGTTTTAATCCGGGCTACACCTTC. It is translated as CASGFNPGYTF.

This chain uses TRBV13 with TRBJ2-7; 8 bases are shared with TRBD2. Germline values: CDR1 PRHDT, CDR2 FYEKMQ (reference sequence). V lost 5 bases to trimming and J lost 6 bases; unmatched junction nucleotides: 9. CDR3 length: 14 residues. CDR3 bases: TGTGCCAGCAGCCAGGGGAGCGGGGGCCGCGAGCAGTACTTC. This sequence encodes CASSQGSGGREQYF.

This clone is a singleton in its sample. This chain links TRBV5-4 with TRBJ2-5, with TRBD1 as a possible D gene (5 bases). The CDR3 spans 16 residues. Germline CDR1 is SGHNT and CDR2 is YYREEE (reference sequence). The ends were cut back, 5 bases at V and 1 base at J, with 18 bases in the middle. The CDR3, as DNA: TGTGCCAGCAGTCTGGTGGGGTTGACAGTCCAAGAGACCCAGTACTTC. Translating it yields CASSLVGLTVQETQYF.

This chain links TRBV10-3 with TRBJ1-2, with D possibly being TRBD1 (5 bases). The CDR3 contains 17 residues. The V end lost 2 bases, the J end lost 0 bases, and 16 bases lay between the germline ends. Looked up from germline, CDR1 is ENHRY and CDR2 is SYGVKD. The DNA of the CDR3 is TGTGCCATCAGTGAGGGAGGGGCGGTTCTGGCTAACTATGGCTACACCTTC. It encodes CAISEGGAVLANYGYTF.

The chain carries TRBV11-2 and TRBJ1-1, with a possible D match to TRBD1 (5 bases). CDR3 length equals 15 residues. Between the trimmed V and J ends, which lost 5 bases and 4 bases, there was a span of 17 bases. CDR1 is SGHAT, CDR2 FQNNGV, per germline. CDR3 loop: CASSQSGDPTTEAFF. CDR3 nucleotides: TGTGCCAGCAGCCAGTCGGGGGACCCTACCACTGAAGCTTTCTTT.

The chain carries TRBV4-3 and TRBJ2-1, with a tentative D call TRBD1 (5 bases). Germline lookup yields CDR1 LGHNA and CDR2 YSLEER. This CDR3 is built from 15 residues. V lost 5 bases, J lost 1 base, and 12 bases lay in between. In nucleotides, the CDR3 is TGCGCCAGCAGCTCAACAGGTGAATCCTACAATGAGCAGTTCTTC. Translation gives CASSSTGESYNEQFF.

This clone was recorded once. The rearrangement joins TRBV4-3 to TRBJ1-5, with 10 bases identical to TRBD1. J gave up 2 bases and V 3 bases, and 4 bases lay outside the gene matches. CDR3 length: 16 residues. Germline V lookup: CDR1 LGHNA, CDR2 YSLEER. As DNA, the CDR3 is TGCGCCAGCAGCCAGGACAGGGGGGCAGGCAATCAGCCCCAGCATTTT. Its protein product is CASSQDRGAGNQPQHF.

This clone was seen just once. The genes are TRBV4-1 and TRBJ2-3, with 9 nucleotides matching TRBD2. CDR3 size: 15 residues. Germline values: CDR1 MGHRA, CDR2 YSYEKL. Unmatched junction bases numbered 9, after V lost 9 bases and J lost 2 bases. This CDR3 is CASAGAGGTTDTQYF. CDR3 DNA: TGCGCCAGTGCTGGAGCGGGGGGTACCACAGATACGCAGTATTTT.

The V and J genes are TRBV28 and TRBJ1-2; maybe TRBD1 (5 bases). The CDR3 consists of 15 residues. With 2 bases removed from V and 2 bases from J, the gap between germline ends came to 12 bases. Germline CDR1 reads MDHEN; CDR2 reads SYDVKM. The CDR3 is CASSLLRAPNYGYTF. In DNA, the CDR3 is TGTGCCAGCAGTTTACTCAGGGCCCCCAACTATGGCTACACCTTC.

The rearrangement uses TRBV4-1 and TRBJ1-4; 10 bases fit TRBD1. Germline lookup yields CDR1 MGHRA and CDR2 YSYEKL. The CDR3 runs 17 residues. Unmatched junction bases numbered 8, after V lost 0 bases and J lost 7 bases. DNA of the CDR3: TGCGCCAGCAGCCAAGATTCGCGGACAGGGGGAATTGAAAAACTGTTTTTT. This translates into CASSQDSRTGGIEKLFF.

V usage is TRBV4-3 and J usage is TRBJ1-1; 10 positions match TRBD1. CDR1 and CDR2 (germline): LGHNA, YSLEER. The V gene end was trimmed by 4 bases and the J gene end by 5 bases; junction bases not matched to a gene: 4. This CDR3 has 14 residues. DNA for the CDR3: TGCGCCAGCAGCCCGACAGGGGGCGGAACTGAAGCTTTCTTT. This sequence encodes CASSPTGGGTEAFF.

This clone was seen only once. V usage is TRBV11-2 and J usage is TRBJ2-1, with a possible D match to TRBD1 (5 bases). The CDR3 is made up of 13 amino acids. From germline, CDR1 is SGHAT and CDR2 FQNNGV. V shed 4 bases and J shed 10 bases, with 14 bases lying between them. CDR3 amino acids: CASSWKGWGEQFF. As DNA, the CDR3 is TGTGCCAGCAGCTGGAAAGGGTGGGGCGAGCAGTTCTTC.

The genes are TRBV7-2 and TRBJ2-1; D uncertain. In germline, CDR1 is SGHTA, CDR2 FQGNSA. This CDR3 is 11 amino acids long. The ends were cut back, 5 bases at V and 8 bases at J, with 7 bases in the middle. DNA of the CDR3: TGTGCCAGCAGCAAAGCGCATGAGCAGTTCTTC. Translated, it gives CASSKAHEQFF.

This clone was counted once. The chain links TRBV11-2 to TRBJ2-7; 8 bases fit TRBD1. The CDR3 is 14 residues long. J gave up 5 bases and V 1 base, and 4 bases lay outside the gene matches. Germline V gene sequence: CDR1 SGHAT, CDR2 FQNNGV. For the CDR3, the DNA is TGTGCCAGCAGCTTAGGGACAGGGAGGAACGAGCAGTACTTC. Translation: CASSLGTGRNEQYF.

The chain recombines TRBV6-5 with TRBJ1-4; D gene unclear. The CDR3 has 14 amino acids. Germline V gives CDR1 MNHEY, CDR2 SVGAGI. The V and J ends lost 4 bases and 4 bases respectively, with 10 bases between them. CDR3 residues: CASSLSGINEKLFF. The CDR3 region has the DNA TGTGCCAGCAGTTTATCGGGAATTAATGAAAAACTGTTTTTT.

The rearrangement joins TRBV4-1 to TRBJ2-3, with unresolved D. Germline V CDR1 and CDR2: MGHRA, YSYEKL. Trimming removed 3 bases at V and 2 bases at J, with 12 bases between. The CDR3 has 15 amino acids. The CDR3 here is CASSQRWLDTDTQYF. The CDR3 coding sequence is TGCGCCAGCAGCCAGAGGTGGCTAGACACAGATACGCAGTATTTT.

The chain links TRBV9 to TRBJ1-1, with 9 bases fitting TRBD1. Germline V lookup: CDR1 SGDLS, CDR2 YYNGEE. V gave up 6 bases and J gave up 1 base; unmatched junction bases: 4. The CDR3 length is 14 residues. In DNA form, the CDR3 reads TGTGCCAGCACCTTGGGACAGGGGAACACTGAAGCTTTCTTT. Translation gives CASTLGQGNTEAFF. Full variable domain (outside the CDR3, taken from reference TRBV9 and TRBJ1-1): DSGVTQTPKHLITATGQRVTLRCSPRSGDLSVYWYQQSLDQGLQFLIQYYNGEERAKGNILERFSAQQFPDLHSELNLSSLELGDSALYFCASTLGQGNTEAFFGQGTRLTVV.

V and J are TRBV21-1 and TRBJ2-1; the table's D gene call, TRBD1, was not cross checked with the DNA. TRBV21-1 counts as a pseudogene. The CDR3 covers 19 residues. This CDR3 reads CASSILGTGNVDSYNEQFF. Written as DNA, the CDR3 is TGTGCCAGCAGCATCCTGGGGACAGGGAATGTGGACTCCTACAATGAGCAGTTCTTC.

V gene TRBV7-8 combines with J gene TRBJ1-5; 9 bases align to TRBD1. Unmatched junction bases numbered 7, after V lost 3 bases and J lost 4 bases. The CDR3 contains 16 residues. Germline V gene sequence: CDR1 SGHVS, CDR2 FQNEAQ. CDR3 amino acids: CASSLVGQGSNQPQHF. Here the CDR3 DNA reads TGTGCCAGCAGCTTGGTGGGACAGGGCAGTAATCAGCCCCAGCATTTT.

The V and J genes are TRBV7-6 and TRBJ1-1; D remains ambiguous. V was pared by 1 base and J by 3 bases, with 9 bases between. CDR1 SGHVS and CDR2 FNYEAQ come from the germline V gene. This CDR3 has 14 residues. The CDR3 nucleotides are TGTGCCAGCAGCTTAGGGGCCGGATACACTGAAGCTTTCTTT. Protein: CASSLGAGYTEAFF. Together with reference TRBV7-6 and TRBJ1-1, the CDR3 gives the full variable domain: GAGVSQSPRYKVTKRGQDVALRCDPISGHVSLYWYRQALGQGPEFLTYFNYEAQQDKSGLPNDRFSAERPEGSISTLTIQRTEQRDSAMYRCASSLGAGYTEAFFGQGTRLTVV.

CDR3 in DNA: TGTGCCTGGAGCACAGGGGAGACTGAAGCTTTCTTT. Residues: CAWSTGETEAFF. The J gene is TRBJ1-1, the V gene TRBV30; 7 bases are shared with TRBD1. The CDR3 contains 12 residues. From germline, CDR1 is GTSNPN and CDR2 SVGIG (reference sequence). With V trimmed by 3 bases and J by 5 bases, 3 bases remained unmatched.

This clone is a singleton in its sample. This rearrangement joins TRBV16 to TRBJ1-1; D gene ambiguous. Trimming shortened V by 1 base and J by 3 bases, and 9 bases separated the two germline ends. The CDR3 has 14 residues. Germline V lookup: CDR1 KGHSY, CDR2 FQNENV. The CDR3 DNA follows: TGTGCCAGCAGCCAATTCCTTACAGACACTGAAGCTTTCTTT. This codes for CASSQFLTDTEAFF.